Listed below are T cell receptor beta chains from one sample, sequenced in a study of blood T cell repertoires in COVID-19. Libraries were prepared by immunoSEQ multiplex PCR; TCRdb keeps only in-frame clonotypes and omits some of them. The table records 250,000 to 300,000 clones, 75% to 90% of them present only once. The sequencing input was peripheral blood. The receptor set was obtained from a man aged 45-65 years with acute or convalescent COVID-19. Each CDR3 is given with its conserved first and last residue. A D gene is named only where the DNA matches it firmly. The size field is filled for only some rows; it gives once, few, many or a size class.

cdr3_nt	cdr3_aa	v_call	j_call	d_call	clone_size
TGTGCCTGGAGTTTGGGCCTAACCGCGGGTACCGGGGAGCTGTTTTTT	CAWSLGLTAGTGELFF	TRBV30	TRBJ2-2	.	.
TGCAGTGCTAGTGTGGGGCCAAGCCATGGCTACACCTTC	CSASVGPSHGYTF	TRBV20-1	TRBJ1-2	.	.
TGTGCCAGCAGCGTAGTTAGGTCAGGGGGTGGCTACACCTTC	CASSVVRSGGGYTF	TRBV9	TRBJ1-2	TRBD1	.
TGTGCCAGCAGTGAAAACGGGGGTTCAACTAATGAAAAACTGTTTTTT	CASSENGGSTNEKLFF	TRBV2	TRBJ1-4	.	.
TGCGCCAGCAGCCCATGGGAGGGAGAGGTCTATGGCTACACCTTC	CASSPWEGEVYGYTF	TRBV4-1	TRBJ1-2	.	.
TGTGCCAGCGCAAGGGACAGGGGAGACGAGCAGTACTTC	CASARDRGDEQYF	TRBV5-8	TRBJ2-7	TRBD1	.
TGTGCCAGCACCCGTTCCCTTAGCACAGATACGCAGTATTTT	CASTRSLSTDTQYF	TRBV9	TRBJ2-3	.	.
TGTGCCACCAGCAGCCGCAGGACTAGCGGACCGGATACGCAGTATTTT	CATSSRRTSGPDTQYF	TRBV15	TRBJ2-3	TRBD2	once
TGTGCCAGCAGTTTCTTCTCAACTAATGAAAAACTGTTTTTT	CASSFFSTNEKLFF	TRBV27	TRBJ1-4	.	.
TGCAGCGTGGAGGGACAGGGAGATGAAAAACTGTTTTTT	CSVEGQGDEKLFF	TRBV29-1	TRBJ1-4	TRBD1	.
TGTGCCAGCAGTTACTCGCTTGGGGGGGCCCAGTACTTC	CASSYSLGGAQYF	TRBV6-6	TRBJ2-5	TRBD2	.
TGTGCCAGCAGCGTAGACCCTCCACAGGGGCTGTACGAGCAGTACTTC	CASSVDPPQGLYEQYF	TRBV9	TRBJ2-7	TRBD1	.
TGCGCCAGCAGCCAAGCATACCAAGAGACCCAGTACTTC	CASSQAYQETQYF	TRBV4-1	TRBJ2-5	.	.